These 5 T cell receptor beta chains were all obtained from the same sample, sequenced in a study of CD8+CD57+ T cells in acquired aplastic anemia. Researchers used genomic DNA as the template to profile TCR beta VDJ and CDR3. TCRdb reprocessed the reads with MiXCR, giving one entry per CDR3 protein. Of around 150,000 distinct CDR3 sequences listed, 35% to 55% were seen once; the top ten hold over 0.95%. Sample: sorted CD4+, CD8+, or CD8+CD57+ T cells (not recorded which) from PBMCs. The source of these receptors is a human donor in good health.

CDR3 region: CASSPRFSYEQYF. CDR3 nucleotide sequence: TGTGCCAGCAGCCCTAGGTTCTCCTACGAGCAGTACTTC. The chain links TRBV7-8 to TRBJ2-7; D unresolved. Germline V gene lookup returns CDR1 SGHVS and CDR2 FQNEAQ. The CDR3 spans 13 residues. Trimming cost V 5 bases and J 0 bases, with 8 bases left between them.

Comments on this clonotype: A much larger clone lies a single base off, so this may be a read error. This rearrangement joins TRBV5-6 to TRBJ1-5; 9 nucleotides agree with TRBD1. The CDR3 extends over 15 amino acids. V shed 0 bases, J shed 6 bases, and the junction held 4 bases outside the gene matches. Germline V gives CDR1 SGHDT, CDR2 YYEEEE. The CDR3 here is CASSLDRGPGQPQHF. The CDR3 DNA follows: TGTGCCAGCAGCTTGGACAGGGGGCCTGGTCAGCCCCAGCATTTT.

This clonotype was counted many times. This chain uses TRBV7-2 with TRBJ1-1, with D hard to call. CDR1 is SGHTA, CDR2 FQGNSA, per germline. The CDR3 covers 14 residues. V was trimmed by 1 base and J by 5 bases, leaving 11 bases between them. The DNA of the CDR3 is TGTGCCAGCAGCTTAGTTCTTATCGGAACTGAAGCTTTCTTT. Protein product: CASSLVLIGTEAFF.

The gene calls are TRBV2 and TRBJ1-5; D ambiguous. The CDR3 has 15 residues. V was cut by 3 bases and J by 6 bases, with 15 bases left in between. Per germline, CDR1 SNHLY and CDR2 FYNNEI. CDR3: CASSDTVGFGQPQHF. The CDR3 nucleotides read TGTGCCAGCAGTGACACGGTAGGGTTTGGTCAGCCCCAGCATTTT.

There are many counts of this clonotype. The rearrangement links TRBV6-2 or TRBV6-3 to TRBJ2-7; D perhaps matches TRBD1 (6 bases). Trimming shortened V by 5 bases and J by 6 bases, and 20 bases separated the two germline ends. Germline CDR1 and CDR2: MNHEY and SVGEGT. The CDR3 sequence is 15 residues long. The CDR3 DNA sequence: TGTGCCAGCAGTCCGCCTGGGACAACGTCCGTCGAGCAGTACTTC. Residues: CASSPPGTTSVEQYF.